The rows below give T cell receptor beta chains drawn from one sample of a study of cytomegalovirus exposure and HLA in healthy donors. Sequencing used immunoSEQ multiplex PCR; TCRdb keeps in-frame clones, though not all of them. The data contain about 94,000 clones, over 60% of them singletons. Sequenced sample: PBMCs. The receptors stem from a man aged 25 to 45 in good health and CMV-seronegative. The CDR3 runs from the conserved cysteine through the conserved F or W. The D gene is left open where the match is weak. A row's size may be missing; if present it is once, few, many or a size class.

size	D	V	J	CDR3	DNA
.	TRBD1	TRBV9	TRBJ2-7	CASSVALQGAYEQYF	TGTGCCAGCAGCGTGGCCTTACAGGGGGCTTACGAGCAGTACTTC
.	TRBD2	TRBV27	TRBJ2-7	CAAGVAGTYERQYF	TGTGCCGCAGGAGTAGCGGGGACCTACGAGCGGCAGTACTTC
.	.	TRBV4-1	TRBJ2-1	CASSPSGSYNEQFF	TGCGCCAGCAGCCCCTCGGGCTCCTACAATGAGCAGTTCTTC
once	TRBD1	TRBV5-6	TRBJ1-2	CASSLNRDRYGYTF	TGTGCCAGCAGCTTAAACCGGGACAGATATGGCTACACCTTC
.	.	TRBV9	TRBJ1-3	CASSQRENSGNTIYF	TGTGCCAGCAGCCAGAGGGAGAACTCTGGAAACACCATATATTTT
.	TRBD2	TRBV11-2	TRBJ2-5	CASSLERGGVETQYF	TGTGCCAGCAGCTTAGAGCGGGGGGGCGTAGAGACCCAGTACTTC
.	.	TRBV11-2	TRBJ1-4	CASSAYRATNEKLFF	TGTGCCAGCAGCGCTTACAGGGCCACTAATGAAAAACTGTTTTTT
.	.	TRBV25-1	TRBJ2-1	CASAGYSSYNEQFF	TGTGCCAGCGCGGGTTATAGCTCCTACAATGAGCAGTTCTTC
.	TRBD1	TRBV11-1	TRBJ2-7	CASSPRDRTYEQYF	TGTGCCAGCAGCCCTAGGGACAGAACCTACGAGCAGTACTTC
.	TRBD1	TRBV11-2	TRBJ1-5	CASSPTGVSQPQHF	TGTGCCAGTAGCCCGACAGGGGTCAGTCAGCCCCAGCATTTT
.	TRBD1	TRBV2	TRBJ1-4	CASSDLTGATNEKLFF	TGTGCCAGCAGTGATCTTACAGGGGCAACTAATGAAAAACTGTTTTTT
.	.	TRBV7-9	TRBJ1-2	CSSQARWRYTF	TGTTCCAGTCAGGCTCGGTGGCGCTACACCTTC
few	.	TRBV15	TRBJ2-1	CATSRDPGAANEQFF	TGTGCCACCAGCAGAGATCCGGGAGCCGCCAATGAGCAGTTCTTC
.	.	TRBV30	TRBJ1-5	CAWSVGADQPQHF	TGTGCCTGGAGTGTGGGCGCCGATCAGCCCCAGCATTTT
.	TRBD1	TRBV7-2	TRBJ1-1	CASSLKRGLEAFF	TGTGCCAGCAGCTTAAAGAGGGGGCTAGAAGCTTTCTTT
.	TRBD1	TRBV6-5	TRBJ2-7	CASRSGQGRYEQYF	TGTGCCAGCAGATCCGGACAGGGGCGGTACGAGCAGTACTTC
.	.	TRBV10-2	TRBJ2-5	CASSELGGQKETQYF	TGCGCCAGCAGTGAACTTGGAGGGCAGAAAGAGACCCAGTACTTC
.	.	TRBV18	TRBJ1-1	CASSPPGQYTEAFF	TGTGCCAGCTCACCACCCGGACAGTATACTGAAGCTTTCTTT
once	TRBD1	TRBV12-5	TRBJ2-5	CASGPETGGPQETQYF	TGTGCTAGTGGTCCGGAGACAGGGGGTCCCCAAGAGACCCAGTACTTC
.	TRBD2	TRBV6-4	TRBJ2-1	CASSDSSGGANEQFF	TGTGCCAGCAGTGACTCTAGCGGGGGGGCCAATGAGCAGTTCTTC
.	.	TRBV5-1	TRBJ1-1	CASSLVTGDTEAFF	TGCGCCAGCAGCTTGGTGACAGGCGACACTGAAGCTTTCTTT
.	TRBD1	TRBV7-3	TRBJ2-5	CASSTTGGETQYF	TGTGCCAGCAGCACGACAGGGGGAGAGACCCAGTACTTC
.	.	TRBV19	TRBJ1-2	CATSGRGYGYTF	TGTGCCACCTCAGGGAGGGGCTATGGCTACACCTTC
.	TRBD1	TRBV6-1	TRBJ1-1	CASSTLDRGVVAFF	TGTGCCAGCAGTACCTTGGACAGGGGGGTGGTAGCTTTCTTT
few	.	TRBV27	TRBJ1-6	CASSFENSPLHF	TGTGCCAGCAGTTTTGAGAATTCACCCCTCCACTTT
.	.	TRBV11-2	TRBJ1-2	CASSLVPTMIYGYTF	TGTGCCAGCAGCTTAGTCCCCACTATGATCTATGGCTACACCTTC
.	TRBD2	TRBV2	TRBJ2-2	CASSELAGGTGELFF	TGTGCCAGCAGTGAACTAGCGGGGGGCACCGGGGAGCTGTTTTTT
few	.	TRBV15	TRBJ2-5	CATSSHYQETQYF	TGTGCCACCAGCAGTCACTACCAAGAGACCCAGTACTTC
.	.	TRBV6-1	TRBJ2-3	CASSEGWATDTQYF	TGTGCCAGCAGTGAAGGATGGGCCACAGATACGCAGTATTTT
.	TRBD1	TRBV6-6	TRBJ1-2	CASSPPPDRDIYGYTF	TGTGCCAGCAGTCCCCCCCCGGACAGGGACATCTATGGCTACACCTTC
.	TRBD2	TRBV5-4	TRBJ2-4	CASSLTRTSGGENIQYF	TGTGCCAGCAGCCTTACGAGGACTAGCGGGGGGGAGAACATTCAGTACTTC
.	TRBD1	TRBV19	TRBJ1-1	CASKNHRGPSRGNTEAFF	TGTGCCAGTAAAAACCACAGGGGGCCCTCTCGGGGGAACACTGAAGCTTTCTTT
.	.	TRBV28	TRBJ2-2	CASSLDEGLDTGELFF	TGTGCCAGCAGTTTAGATGAGGGTCTCGACACCGGGGAGCTGTTTTTT
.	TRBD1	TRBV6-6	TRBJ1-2	CASRGTVKNYGYTF	TGTGCCAGCAGGGGGACAGTTAAGAACTATGGCTACACCTTC
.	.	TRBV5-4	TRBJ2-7	CASSLGGATFSYEQYF	TGTGCCAGCAGCTTGGGGGGCGCCACTTTTTCCTACGAGCAGTACTTC
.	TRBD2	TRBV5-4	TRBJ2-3	CASSSGGVEGYF	TGTGCCAGCAGCTCGGGGGGGGTGGAAGGGTATTTT
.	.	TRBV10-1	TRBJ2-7	CASSDEGLYEQYF	TGCGCCAGCAGTGACGAGGGCCTCTACGAGCAGTACTTC
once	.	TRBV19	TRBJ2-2	CASQGGSFTGELFF	TGTGCCAGTCAGGGGGGTTCTTTCACCGGGGAGCTGTTTTTT
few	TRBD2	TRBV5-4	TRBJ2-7	CASSLDGAGRSSYEQYF	TGTGCCAGCAGCTTGGATGGAGCGGGAAGGAGCTCCTACGAGCAGTACTTC
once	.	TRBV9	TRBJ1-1	CASSVNSNTEAFF	TGTGCCAGCAGCGTCAATTCGAACACTGAAGCTTTCTTT
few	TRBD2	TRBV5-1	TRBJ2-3	CASSSGLAATTDTQYF	TGCGCCAGCAGCTCGGGACTAGCGGCAACCACAGATACGCAGTATTTT
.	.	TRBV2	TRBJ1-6	CASRLGLSNSPLHF	TGTGCCAGCAGGCTGGGACTCAGTAATTCACCCCTCCACTTT
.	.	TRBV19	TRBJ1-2	CASSIVAVPEVRNGYTF	TGTGCCAGTAGTATAGTGGCTGTCCCGGAGGTTAGGAATGGCTACACCTTC
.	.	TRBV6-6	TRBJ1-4	CASSPRDTDEKLFF	TGTGCCAGCAGTCCCCGGGACACGGATGAAAAACTGTTTTTT
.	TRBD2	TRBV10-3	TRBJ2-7	CATNEEREGEQYF	TGTGCCACCAATGAGGAGCGGGAGGGCGAGCAGTACTTC
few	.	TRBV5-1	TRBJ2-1	CASSLVNYNEQFF	TGCGCCAGCAGCTTGGTAAATTACAATGAGCAGTTCTTC
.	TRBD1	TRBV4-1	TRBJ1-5	CASSQDGTGKGNQPQHF	TGCGCCAGCAGCCAAGATGGGACAGGGAAAGGCAATCAGCCCCAGCATTTT
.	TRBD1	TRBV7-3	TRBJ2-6	CASKRTGSGANVLTF	TGTGCCAGCAAAAGGACAGGGAGTGGGGCCAACGTCCTGACTTTC
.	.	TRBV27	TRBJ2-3	CASSPLTSTDTQYF	TGTGCCAGCAGTCCCCTAACTAGCACAGATACGCAGTATTTT
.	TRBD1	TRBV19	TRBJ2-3	CASSSGQGMGTDTQYF	TGTGCCAGTAGTTCCGGACAGGGGATGGGCACAGATACGCAGTATTTT
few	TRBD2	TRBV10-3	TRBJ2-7	CAISGGLAGSYEQYF	TGTGCCATCAGTGGCGGACTAGCGGGATCCTACGAGCAGTACTTC
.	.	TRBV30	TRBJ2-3	CAWSLYKDTQYF	TGTGCCTGGAGTCTGTATAAAGATACGCAGTATTTT
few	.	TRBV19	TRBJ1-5	CASSTRGNQPQHF	TGTGCCAGTAGTACCAGGGGTAATCAGCCCCAGCATTTT